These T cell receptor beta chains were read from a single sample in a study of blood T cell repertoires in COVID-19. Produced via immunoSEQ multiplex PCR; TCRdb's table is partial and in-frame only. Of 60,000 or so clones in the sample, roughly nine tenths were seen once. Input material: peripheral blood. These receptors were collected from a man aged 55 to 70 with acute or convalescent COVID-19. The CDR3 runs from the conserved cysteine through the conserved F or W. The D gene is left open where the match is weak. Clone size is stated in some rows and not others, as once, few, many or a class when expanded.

cdr3_nt: TGTGCCAGCAGCCAAGAGGACAGGACTCTCCTAGGCGAGCAGTACTTC
cdr3_aa: CASSQEDRTLLGEQYF
d_call: TRBD1
clone_size: -
j_call: TRBJ2-7
v_call: TRBV14

cdr3_nt: TGTGCCAGCGTGGGGCCTTTAGAGACCCAGTACTTC
cdr3_aa: CASVGPLETQYF
d_call: -
clone_size: -
j_call: TRBJ2-5
v_call: TRBV2

cdr3_nt: TGTGCCAGCAGTGACAAGCCCCAAGCTTTCTTT
cdr3_aa: CASSDKPQAFF
d_call: -
clone_size: few
j_call: TRBJ1-1
v_call: TRBV2

cdr3_nt: TGTGCTAGTGGTTGGGGACAGGGGGGCACAGATACGCAGTATTTT
cdr3_aa: CASGWGQGGTDTQYF
d_call: TRBD1
clone_size: few
j_call: TRBJ2-3
v_call: TRBV12-5

cdr3_nt: TGTGCCAGCAGCCCGAGGGCAGGGGGTTTAAATGAGCAGTTCTTC
cdr3_aa: CASSPRAGGLNEQFF
d_call: TRBD1
clone_size: -
j_call: TRBJ2-1
v_call: TRBV7-8

cdr3_nt: TGTGCCAGCTCAACTTTGGACAGTCCGAACACTGAAGCTTTCTTT
cdr3_aa: CASSTLDSPNTEAFF
d_call: -
clone_size: few
j_call: TRBJ1-1
v_call: TRBV18

cdr3_nt: TGTGCCAGCAGCTTCCCTAGCACAGATACGCAGTATTTT
cdr3_aa: CASSFPSTDTQYF
d_call: -
clone_size: -
j_call: TRBJ2-3
v_call: TRBV7-9

cdr3_nt: TGTGCCAGCAGCCCCAGGGGGCGCCGGGATGAGCAGTTCTTC
cdr3_aa: CASSPRGRRDEQFF
d_call: TRBD1
clone_size: -
j_call: TRBJ2-1
v_call: TRBV9

cdr3_nt: TGTGCCAGCAGTTATAAGAGCTCCTACGAGCAGTACTTC
cdr3_aa: CASSYKSSYEQYF
d_call: -
clone_size: -
j_call: TRBJ2-7
v_call: TRBV6-6

cdr3_nt: TGCAGTGCTAGTGGAGCGGGGGGCCCTAATGAGCAGTTCTTC
cdr3_aa: CSASGAGGPNEQFF
d_call: TRBD2
clone_size: -
j_call: TRBJ2-1
v_call: TRBV20-1

cdr3_nt: TGTGCCAGCAGTTACGTAGGGGGGGACAATGAGCAGTTCTTC
cdr3_aa: CASSYVGGDNEQFF
d_call: -
clone_size: once
j_call: TRBJ2-1
v_call: TRBV6-5

cdr3_nt: TGCGCCAGCAGCTTGAAGACGGGACAAGTGAACACTGAAGCTTTCTTT
cdr3_aa: CASSLKTGQVNTEAFF
d_call: -
clone_size: -
j_call: TRBJ1-1
v_call: TRBV5-1

cdr3_nt: TGTGCCAGCACTGAGACAGGGGGTGAGAACACCATATATTTT
cdr3_aa: CASTETGGENTIYF
d_call: TRBD1
clone_size: -
j_call: TRBJ1-3
v_call: TRBV5-6

cdr3_nt: TGTGCCTGGACCCACCGGGGGGGCCGTGAGACCCAGTACTTC
cdr3_aa: CAWTHRGGRETQYF
d_call: TRBD2
clone_size: -
j_call: TRBJ2-5
v_call: TRBV30

cdr3_nt: TGTGCCAGCAGCGACACAGGGTCCTCTGGGGCCAACGTCCTGACTTTC
cdr3_aa: CASSDTGSSGANVLTF
d_call: -
clone_size: -
j_call: TRBJ2-6
v_call: TRBV9

cdr3_nt: TGTGCCAGCCGGGACAGGGGTTCAGATACGCAGTATTTT
cdr3_aa: CASRDRGSDTQYF
d_call: TRBD1
clone_size: -
j_call: TRBJ2-3
v_call: TRBV19

cdr3_nt: TGTGCCTGGAGAGGCGGGACTGAAGCTTTCTTT
cdr3_aa: CAWRGGTEAFF
d_call: -
clone_size: -
j_call: TRBJ1-1
v_call: TRBV30

cdr3_nt: TGTGCCAGCAGCCAACTAACAGATACGCAGTATTTT
cdr3_aa: CASSQLTDTQYF
d_call: -
clone_size: -
j_call: TRBJ2-3
v_call: TRBV14

cdr3_nt: TGTGCCAGCAGCTTCCGGACTACCCAATCGAATGAGCAGTTCTTC
cdr3_aa: CASSFRTTQSNEQFF
d_call: -
clone_size: once
j_call: TRBJ2-1
v_call: TRBV6-5

cdr3_nt: TGTGCCAGCAGTTTACGAGACAGGGGCTACGAGCAGTACTTC
cdr3_aa: CASSLRDRGYEQYF
d_call: TRBD1
clone_size: -
j_call: TRBJ2-7
v_call: TRBV27

cdr3_nt: TGTGCCAGTAGTCTACCGGGACAGGGGCGCGAGCAGTACTTC
cdr3_aa: CASSLPGQGREQYF
d_call: TRBD1
clone_size: -
j_call: TRBJ2-7
v_call: TRBV19

cdr3_nt: TGCGCCAGCAGCTGGACAGGGTTAGGCGGTCAGCCCCAGCATTTT
cdr3_aa: CASSWTGLGGQPQHF
d_call: TRBD1
clone_size: -
j_call: TRBJ1-5
v_call: TRBV5-1

cdr3_nt: TGTGCCAGCAGCCAGGCCGATACAGGGCTCTATGGCTACACCTTC
cdr3_aa: CASSQADTGLYGYTF
d_call: -
clone_size: few
j_call: TRBJ1-2
v_call: TRBV3-1/TRBV3-2

cdr3_nt: TGTGCCTGGAGGCGGGACAGGGTCAACTATGGCTACACCTTC
cdr3_aa: CAWRRDRVNYGYTF
d_call: TRBD1
clone_size: -
j_call: TRBJ1-2
v_call: TRBV30

cdr3_nt: TGTGCCAGCAGCTTTACAGGGGGCTACGAGCAGTACTTC
cdr3_aa: CASSFTGGYEQYF
d_call: TRBD1
clone_size: -
j_call: TRBJ2-7
v_call: TRBV5-5

cdr3_nt: TGTGCCAGCTCACCAGGGACAGGGATTCCGCCCCAGCATTTT
cdr3_aa: CASSPGTGIPPQHF
d_call: TRBD1
clone_size: -
j_call: TRBJ1-5
v_call: TRBV18

cdr3_nt: TGTGCCAGCTCACTGGATTACAGGGAATCCCAGCATTTT
cdr3_aa: CASSLDYRESQHF
d_call: -
clone_size: once
j_call: TRBJ1-5
v_call: TRBV18

cdr3_nt: TGTGCCAGCAGCTCGGCAGGTCCTTCCTATAATTCACCCCTCCACTTT
cdr3_aa: CASSSAGPSYNSPLHF
d_call: -
clone_size: -
j_call: TRBJ1-6
v_call: TRBV7-9

cdr3_nt: TGCGCCAGCAGCTTCCGACAGGGGGAAGAGACCCAGTACTTC
cdr3_aa: CASSFRQGEETQYF
d_call: TRBD1
clone_size: -
j_call: TRBJ2-5
v_call: TRBV5-1

cdr3_nt: TGTGCCAGCAGTCGGGGTCAGGGGGCGGACACTGAAGCTTTCTTT
cdr3_aa: CASSRGQGADTEAFF
d_call: TRBD1
clone_size: -
j_call: TRBJ1-1
v_call: TRBV25-1

cdr3_nt: TGCGCCAGCAGCCGAGACAGGGCCAGACTTGGAAGCTCCTACAATGAGCAGTTCTTC
cdr3_aa: CASSRDRARLGSSYNEQFF
d_call: TRBD1
clone_size: -
j_call: TRBJ2-1
v_call: TRBV5-1

cdr3_nt: TGTGCCAGCAGTTCCAGGGAAAAACTGTTTTTT
cdr3_aa: CASSSREKLFF
d_call: -
clone_size: once
j_call: TRBJ1-4
v_call: TRBV12-3/TRBV12-4

cdr3_nt: TGTGCCAGCAGAAAGGGACAGGGAGCTTTTGAGCAGTTCTTC
cdr3_aa: CASRKGQGAFEQFF
d_call: TRBD1
clone_size: -
j_call: TRBJ2-1
v_call: TRBV6-5

cdr3_nt: TGTGCCAGTCGGACAGGGAATGAAGCTTTCTTT
cdr3_aa: CASRTGNEAFF
d_call: TRBD1
clone_size: -
j_call: TRBJ1-1
v_call: TRBV27

cdr3_nt: TGTGCCTCCGAACGGGTCACTGAAGCTTTCTTT
cdr3_aa: CASERVTEAFF
d_call: -
clone_size: -
j_call: TRBJ1-1
v_call: TRBV21-1

cdr3_nt: TGTGCCAGCAGCTCTAGCGGGGGGGCCATAGATACGCAGTATTTT
cdr3_aa: CASSSSGGAIDTQYF
d_call: TRBD2
clone_size: -
j_call: TRBJ2-3
v_call: TRBV5-4

cdr3_nt: TGTGCCTGGAGTGTAGGGGGTGCTCAGCCCCAGCATTTT
cdr3_aa: CAWSVGGAQPQHF
d_call: -
clone_size: once
j_call: TRBJ1-5
v_call: TRBV30

cdr3_nt: TGCAGCGTTGTGTGGGAGGGTGACCTTTATGGCTACACCTTC
cdr3_aa: CSVVWEGDLYGYTF
d_call: -
clone_size: -
j_call: TRBJ1-2
v_call: TRBV29-1

cdr3_nt: TGCGCCAGCAGCTTGTTGGGACAGGGGGCAGATACGCAGTATTTT
cdr3_aa: CASSLLGQGADTQYF
d_call: TRBD1
clone_size: -
j_call: TRBJ2-3
v_call: TRBV5-1

cdr3_nt: TGTGCCAGTAGTAGCGGGGGGTGGACAGATACGCAGTATTTT
cdr3_aa: CASSSGGWTDTQYF
d_call: TRBD2
clone_size: -
j_call: TRBJ2-3
v_call: TRBV19

cdr3_nt: TGTGCCAGCAGTCTTATCTTGACAGGGGAGAAACTGTTTTTT
cdr3_aa: CASSLILTGEKLFF
d_call: TRBD1
clone_size: -
j_call: TRBJ1-4
v_call: TRBV2

cdr3_nt: TGTGCCTTTAGGCAGGGAAACTCTGGAAACACCATATATTTT
cdr3_aa: CAFRQGNSGNTIYF
d_call: -
clone_size: -
j_call: TRBJ1-3
v_call: TRBV30

cdr3_nt: TGTGCCAGCAGTCAGGGTCTCGAGCAGTACTTC
cdr3_aa: CASSQGLEQYF
d_call: -
clone_size: once
j_call: TRBJ2-7
v_call: TRBV6-5

cdr3_nt: TGTGCCACCAGTGACTCAGGGCTATGTCCCCTTCCTTCACCCCTCCACTTT
cdr3_aa: CATSDSGLCPLPSPLHF
d_call: -
clone_size: -
j_call: TRBJ1-6
v_call: TRBV24-1

cdr3_nt: TGTGCCTGGCGAAGGGACATAAATTCTGGAAACACCATATATTTT
cdr3_aa: CAWRRDINSGNTIYF
d_call: -
clone_size: -
j_call: TRBJ1-3
v_call: TRBV30

cdr3_nt: TGCGCCAGCAGCAGATCCCCTAATTTAGCGGGGGTTAGCTCCTACGAGCAGTACTTC
cdr3_aa: CASSRSPNLAGVSSYEQYF
d_call: TRBD2
clone_size: -
j_call: TRBJ2-7
v_call: TRBV5-1

cdr3_nt: TGCGCCAGCAGCGTCAGGGGCGGGTTTTACTACAATGAGCAGTTCTTC
cdr3_aa: CASSVRGGFYYNEQFF
d_call: -
clone_size: -
j_call: TRBJ2-1
v_call: TRBV4-1

cdr3_nt: TGTGCCAGCAGTGAAAGGGTAGCGGGGGGCCTTTGGTATTTT
cdr3_aa: CASSERVAGGLWYF
d_call: TRBD2
clone_size: -
j_call: TRBJ2-3
v_call: TRBV2

cdr3_nt: TGTGCCTGGAGTGGGGGACACCCGAACACTGAAGCTTTCTTT
cdr3_aa: CAWSGGHPNTEAFF
d_call: -
clone_size: once
j_call: TRBJ1-1
v_call: TRBV30